These 9 T cell receptor beta chains were sequenced from one sample in a study of T cell repertoires in cytomegalovirus infection. What these receptors recognize is not known. One entry per CDR3 protein, called by TCRdb with MiXCR from the reads. The data contain 370,000 or so distinct CDR3 sequences, around a third of them seen just once; the ten biggest clones take up roughly 12%. The input for sequencing was cultured PBMCs, taken from culture after CMV antigen stimulation. These TCRs come from a human donor in good health (CMV status not recorded). Some clones in this sample may be carry-over from other donors' samples.

The table lists this clonotype with a few counts. Sequence at one end of the junction differs from germline and may be a read error. The CDR3 sequence is CASSLGQVRGAFF. Here the CDR3 DNA reads TGTGCTAGCAGCTTGGGGCAAGTAAGAGGAGCTTTCTTT. The chain recombines TRBV7-7 with TRBJ1-1; possible D gene TRBD1, 5 bases. The CDR3 contains 13 residues. From germline, CDR1 is SSHAT and CDR2 FNYEAQ (reference sequence).

The chain combines TRBV20-1 with TRBJ2-3, with TRBD1 identical over 11 bases. The germline gives CDR1 DFQATT, CDR2 SNEGSKA (reference sequence). The CDR3 totals 12 residues. The CDR3 loop is CRADRGPDTQYF. CDR3 sequence (DNA): TGCAGGGCGGACAGGGGGCCAGATACGCAGTATTTT.

This chain links TRBV6-5 with TRBJ2-2, with 9 bases aligning to TRBD2. CDR3 size: 15 residues. Germline CDR1 is MNHEY and CDR2 is SVGAGI. The ends lost 5 bases at V and 1 base at J; junction bases unmatched: 2. The CDR3 DNA is TGTGCCAGCAGTCCTAGCGGGGTGAACACCGGGGAGCTGTTTTTT. Amino acid sequence: CASSPSGVNTGELFF.

The chain uses TRBV5-4 and TRBJ1-3, with a tentative D call TRBD1 (5 bases). This CDR3 is built from 16 residues. V gave up 4 bases and J gave up 0 bases, with 14 bases separating them. Germline V gene lookup returns CDR1 SGHNT and CDR2 YYREEE (reference sequence). CDR3 coding DNA: TGTGCCAGCAGCCGGAAGGACATATACTCTGGAAACACCATATATTTT. It specifies CASSRKDIYSGNTIYF. Full variable domain (missing parts from reference TRBV5-4 and TRBJ1-3): ETGVTQSPTHLIKTRGQQVTLRCSSQSGHNTVSWYQQALGQGPQFIFQYYREEENGRGNFPPRFSGLQFPNYSSELNVNALELDDSALYLCASSRKDIYSGNTIYFGEGSWLTVV.

In its sample, this clonotype was seen a few times. The chain combines TRBV7-6 with TRBJ2-3; no definite D call. V was trimmed by 1 base and J by 0 bases, leaving 11 bases between them. The CDR3 length is 16 residues. Germline assignment: CDR1 SGHVS and CDR2 FNYEAQ. Here the CDR3 reads CASSLGGGSSTDTQYF. Written as DNA, the CDR3 is TGTGCCAGCAGCTTAGGAGGTGGCAGTAGCACAGATACGCAGTATTTT.

The chain uses TRBV19 and TRBJ2-1, with 12 positions matching TRBD2. The CDR3 is 13 amino acids. Germline V gives CDR1 LNHDA, CDR2 SQIVND (reference sequence). V lost 9 bases and J lost 6; bases outside the gene matches: 3. CDR3 DNA sequence: TGTGCCAGCGGACTAGCGGGGCTCAATGAGCAGTTCTTC. Encoded protein: CASGLAGLNEQFF.

This clonotype was seen a handful of times. CDR3 sequence (DNA): TGTGCCAGCAGTTCCGGGACTAGCGGGAGTCACGAGCAGTACGTC. Translation gives CASSSGTSGSHEQYV. The V and J genes are TRBV6-6 and TRBJ2-7, with 14 bases lining up with TRBD2. This CDR3 has 15 residues. The trim removed 4 bases at V and 5 bases at J, leaving 4 bases unmatched. Germline lookup yields CDR1 MNHNY and CDR2 SVGAGI (reference sequence).

DNA of the CDR3: TGTGCCAGCAGTGGAGGTAGGAATGAGCAGTTCTTC. Translating gives CASSGGRNEQFF. The chain uses TRBV2 and TRBJ2-1; D call uncertain. The CDR3 is 12 residues long. V was pared by 4 bases and J by 7 bases, with 8 bases between. Germline CDR1 SNHLY, CDR2 FYNNEI.

This chain connects TRBV27 to TRBJ1-6, with D uncertain. The CDR3 runs 13 residues. The germline V gene encodes CDR1 MNHEY and CDR2 SMNVEV (reference sequence). V was clipped by 7 bases and J by 12 bases, with 16 bases between them. In DNA, the CDR3 is TGTGCCAGCACCACGGGGATTAGTGAACCCCTCCACTTT. Residues: CASTTGISEPLHF.